These 31 T cell receptor beta chains came from one sample sequenced in a study of T cell changes during pregnancy in multiple sclerosis (dated by TCRdb to the late 2010s). Libraries came from the immunoSEQ multiplex PCR assay. Sourced from immuneACCESS, this table was stored by TCRdb with only in-frame sequences that have V and J called. A share of the clones is absent; for the studies checked, an unresolved V gene accounts for under half, and the remainder has no known explanation. Recorded for this sample are some 81,000 clones; around 91% of them occurred a single time. Clones ranked in the top ten supply approximately 2% of the sample. The sequencing here drew on peripheral blood, taken before pregnancy. Source of these receptors: a female donor with multiple sclerosis, enrolled in a pregnancy study.

J is TRBJ2-1 and V is TRBV28; possibly TRBD2 for D (5 bases). This CDR3 comprises 14 residues. Germline V gene lookup returns CDR1 MDHEN and CDR2 SYDVKM. Trimming stripped 7 bases from V and 4 bases from J, with 14 bases between. In DNA form, the CDR3 reads TGTGCCAGCACCCGACTGACTACTTACAATGAGCAGTTCTTC. Translation: CASTRLTTYNEQFF.

V and J are TRBV7-6 and TRBJ2-2; 14 bases match TRBD2. Germline CDR1 SGHVS, CDR2 FNYEAQ. V gave up 5 bases and J gave up 3 bases; unmatched junction bases: 5. The CDR3 runs to 17 residues. CDR3 amino acids: CASSARTSGGYTGELFF. In DNA form, the CDR3 reads TGTGCCAGCAGCGCAAGGACTAGCGGGGGGTACACCGGGGAGCTGTTTTTT. Complete variable domain (other parts from reference TRBV7-6 and TRBJ2-2): GAGVSQSPRYKVTKRGQDVALRCDPISGHVSLYWYRQALGQGPEFLTYFNYEAQQDKSGLPNDRFSAERPEGSISTLTIQRTEQRDSAMYRCASSARTSGGYTGELFFGEGSRLTVL.

This clone has a single count. This chain uses TRBV13 with TRBJ1-2; D is undetermined. The V end was cut by 4 bases, the J end by 3 bases, with 12 bases between. The germline gives CDR1 PRHDT, CDR2 FYEKMQ (reference sequence). This CDR3 spans 14 amino acids. In nucleotides, the CDR3 is TGTGCCAGCAGCTCTCCGAGTCTCCACTATGGCTACACCTTC. This codes for CASSSPSLHYGYTF.

This sequence joins TRBV4-1 and TRBJ2-5, with D tentatively TRBD2 (5 bases). This CDR3 has 18 amino acids. Germline CDR1 and CDR2: MGHRA and YSYEKL. V was clipped by 4 bases and J by 6 bases, with 27 bases between them. CDR3 DNA: TGCGCCAGCAGCCGCATGGAGGCCCGGTCCCTTGTGAAGAAGACCCAGTACTTC. This codes for CASSRMEARSLVKKTQYF.

The rearrangement uses TRBV7-6 and TRBJ2-7, with 9 bases matching TRBD1. V was clipped by 5 bases and J by 4 bases; unmatched bases: 12. CDR3 length: 16 amino acids. Germline V gene data show CDR1 as SGHVS and CDR2 as FNYEAQ. The DNA of the CDR3 is TGTGCCAGCAGCCCTATTGGGGGGACAGGGTATTACGAGCAGTACTTC. The encoded protein is CASSPIGGTGYYEQYF.

V gene TRBV5-1 combines with J gene TRBJ2-1; D is uncertain. The germline gives CDR1 SGHRS, CDR2 YFSETQ. V was trimmed by 1 base and J by 4 bases, leaving 12 bases between them. This CDR3 has 15 amino acids. The CDR3 loop reads CASSLTPTTYNEQFF. CDR3 coding DNA: TGCGCCAGCAGCTTGACCCCCACTACGTACAATGAGCAGTTCTTC.

The chain recombines TRBV9 with TRBJ2-3; D is uncertain. The CDR3 length is 16 residues. V lost 3 bases, J lost 6 bases, and 20 bases lay in between. Germline V lookup: CDR1 SGDLS, CDR2 YYNGEE. The CDR3 DNA follows: TGTGCCAGCAGCGGAGCTTTAGGAGCACACCCCGATACGCAGTATTTT. This codes for CASSGALGAHPDTQYF.

This clone was seen a few times. CDR3 in amino acids: CASSPRQGDTQYF. In DNA form, the CDR3 reads TGCGCCAGCAGCCCGAGACAGGGGGATACGCAGTATTTT. The chain couples TRBV5-1 to TRBJ2-3; 8 bases fit TRBD1. The CDR3 sequence is 13 residues long. The V segment lost 4 bases and the J segment 6 bases; nucleotides outside the gene matches: 4. The germline V gene has CDR1 SGHRS and CDR2 YFSETQ.

J is TRBJ2-7 and V is TRBV27, with 9 bases lining up with TRBD1. The V gene end was trimmed by 3 bases and the J gene end by 3 bases; junction bases not matched to a gene: 3. CDR1 MNHEY and CDR2 SMNVEV come from the germline V gene (reference sequence). The CDR3 consists of 14 residues. CDR3 sequence reads: CASSFDRGGYEQYF. In DNA, the CDR3 is TGTGCCAGCAGTTTTGACAGGGGGGGCTACGAGCAGTACTTC.

The rearrangement uses TRBV7-3 and TRBJ2-3; 15 bases are a match to TRBD2. The CDR3 totals 19 residues. The V and J ends lost 2 bases and 2 bases, in that order; junction bases with no gene match: 8. The germline V gene encodes CDR1 SGHTA and CDR2 FQGTGA. The CDR3 sequence is CASSLSPGLAGGSTDTQYF. In nucleotides, the CDR3 is TGTGCCAGCAGCTTATCACCGGGACTAGCGGGGGGTTCCACAGATACGCAGTATTTT.

The CDR3 DNA is TGCGCCAGCAACACCGGGACAGGGTTCACCGGCGAGCAGTACTTC. It translates to CASNTGTGFTGEQYF. V and J are TRBV5-1 and TRBJ2-7; TRBD1 agrees at 9 bases. V gave up 6 bases and J gave up 6 bases; unmatched junction bases: 13. Looked up from germline, CDR1 is SGHRS and CDR2 is YFSETQ. CDR3 length: 15 residues.

This clone has just a few counts. This chain joins TRBV4-3 and TRBJ1-6; 7 bases are shared with TRBD1. CDR1 and CDR2 from the germline V gene are LGHNA and YSLEER. There are 16 residues in the CDR3. With V trimmed by 1 base and J by 9 bases, 9 bases remained unmatched. Here the CDR3 reads CASSQATGDSSSPLHF. Here the CDR3 DNA reads TGCGCCAGCAGCCAAGCTACAGGGGACTCTAGTTCACCCCTCCACTTT.

This clone was counted a single time. The chain uses TRBV5-3 and TRBJ1-5; a possible D gene is TRBD1 (5 bases). TRBV5-3 falls under the ORF class, with uncertain function. The V end lost 7 bases, the J end lost 6 bases, and 11 bases lay between the germline ends. The CDR3 has 12 residues. The CDR3: CARAGGVQPQHF. In DNA form, the CDR3 reads TGTGCCAGAGCGGGGGGGGTTCAGCCCCAGCATTTT.

The chain uses TRBV15 and TRBJ1-4, with D perhaps matching TRBD1 (5 bases). CDR3 size: 16 residues. Germline CDR1 is LNHNV and CDR2 is YYDKDF (reference sequence). Trimming took 0 bases from V and 6 from J, leaving 14 bases between them. The CDR3 region is CATSRDPGLRDEKLFF. The CDR3 DNA reads as TGTGCCACCAGCAGAGATCCGGGACTCCGGGATGAAAAACTGTTTTTT.

The V call is TRBV10-1, the J call TRBJ1-2; 9 bases are shared with TRBD1. The CDR3 spans 14 residues. CDR1 and CDR2 from the germline V gene are WNHNN and SYGVQD (reference sequence). Trimming took 7 bases from V and 3 from J; bases not matched to a gene: 6. In DNA form, the CDR3 reads TGCGCCAGCACCCAGGACAGGGGTGACTATGGCTACACCTTC. It codes for CASTQDRGDYGYTF.

This chain joins TRBV2 and TRBJ1-2; 11 nucleotides align to TRBD1. Germline V gives CDR1 SNHLY, CDR2 FYNNEI. The CDR3 is 15 amino acids. The junction had 8 bases not matched to a gene; V was cut back by 5 bases and J by 6 bases. CDR3 nucleotide sequence: TGTGCCAGCAGTACCATCCGGACAGGGGGCGATGGCTACACCTTC. It yields the protein CASSTIRTGGDGYTF.

The sample holds one count of this clone. V usage is TRBV5-4 and J usage is TRBJ1-1; D perhaps matches TRBD1 (6 bases). The CDR3 consists of 15 residues. Trimming removed 0 bases from V and 3 bases from J, with 12 bases in between. Germline V gene lookup returns CDR1 SGHNT and CDR2 YYREEE (reference sequence). The CDR3 nucleotides are TGTGCCAGCAGCTTGGGGTTAGCAGGGGACACTGAAGCTTTCTTT. Protein sequence: CASSLGLAGDTEAFF.

The chain couples TRBV15 to TRBJ2-2, with 7 bases lining up with TRBD2. CDR3 size: 13 residues. The V and J ends lost 1 base and 8 bases, in that order; junction bases with no gene match: 1. Per the germline V gene, CDR1 is LNHNV and CDR2 is YYDKDF (reference sequence). CDR3 DNA sequence: TGTGCCACCAGCAGAGCGCGGGAGGGGGAGCTGTTTTTT. Amino acids: CATSRAREGELFF.

The table lists this clone with a count of one. J is TRBJ1-1 and V is TRBV7-3; the D is unclear. Germline lookup yields CDR1 SGHTA and CDR2 FQGTGA. There are 13 residues in the CDR3. V lost 2 bases and J lost 7, with 11 bases in between. In DNA form, the CDR3 reads TGTGCCAGCAGCTTAGTTCACAGTGGTGAAGCTTTCTTT. Translation: CASSLVHSGEAFF.

This chain uses TRBV4-1 with TRBJ1-1; the D is unclear. The CDR3 length is 15 residues. Trimming took 4 bases from V and 0 from J, leaving 12 bases between them. The germline gives CDR1 MGHRA, CDR2 YSYEKL. The DNA for the CDR3 is TGCGCCAGCAGCCTTTTACGGGGATTGAACACTGAAGCTTTCTTT. Protein: CASSLLRGLNTEAFF.

The rearrangement uses TRBV6-5 and TRBJ2-7; D not certain. V gave up 0 bases and J gave up 0 bases, with 12 bases separating them. Looked up from germline, CDR1 is MNHEY and CDR2 is SVGAGI. The CDR3 extends over 16 amino acids. CDR3 bases: TGTGCCAGCAGTTACTCGAAACGACGGAGCTCCTACGAGCAGTACTTC. Translating it yields CASSYSKRRSSYEQYF.

The chain couples TRBV5-6 to TRBJ2-2; 7 bases are shared with TRBD1. CDR1 is SGHDT, CDR2 YYEEEE, per germline. V lost 0 bases to trimming and J lost 0 bases; unmatched junction nucleotides: 5. The CDR3 is 17 residues long. The CDR3 DNA sequence: TGTGCCAGCAGCTTGGTTTTGCAGGGGGCGAACACCGGGGAGCTGTTTTTT. It is translated as CASSLVLQGANTGELFF.

This rearrangement joins TRBV30 to TRBJ2-1; TRBD2 is a possible D gene (5 bases). The CDR3 is made up of 14 amino acids. Trimming cost V 8 bases and J 4 bases, with 18 bases left between them. Germline V gene sequence: CDR1 GTSNPN, CDR2 SVGIG (reference sequence). The CDR3, as DNA: TGTGCCGGCCGGACTTCCCATACTTACAATGAGCAGTTCTTC. Residues: CAGRTSHTYNEQFF.

The rearrangement links TRBV27 to TRBJ1-5, with a possible D match to TRBD1 (6 bases). The germline V and J ends were trimmed by 4 bases and 5 bases, with 9 bases remaining between them. The germline V gene encodes CDR1 MNHEY and CDR2 SMNVEV (reference sequence). The CDR3 has 13 residues. The CDR3 coding sequence is TGTGCCAGCAGTTACAGGGCGGATCAGCCCCAGCATTTT. This translates into CASSYRADQPQHF.

As DNA, the CDR3 is TGTGCCAGCAGCGTCCGGGACAGGGGGGACACTGAAGCTTTCTTT. Residues: CASSVRDRGDTEAFF. This chain joins TRBV9 and TRBJ1-1; TRBD1 agrees at 11 bases. Trimming cost V 2 bases and J 3 bases; bases outside gene matches: 3. CDR3 length: 15 amino acids. Per the germline V gene, CDR1 is SGDLS and CDR2 is YYNGEE.

The chain carries TRBV7-8 and TRBJ1-5, with 9 bases aligning to TRBD1. The CDR3 covers 16 residues. Germline assignment: CDR1 SGHVS and CDR2 FQNEAQ. V shed 1 base, J shed 4 bases, and the junction held 5 bases outside the gene matches. The CDR3, as DNA: TGTGCCAGCAGCTTAGGGGTCGGACAGGGGAATCAGCCCCAGCATTTT. It encodes CASSLGVGQGNQPQHF. Together with reference TRBV7-8 and TRBJ1-5, the CDR3 gives the full variable domain: GAGVSQSPRYKVAKRGQDVALRCDPISGHVSLFWYQQALGQGPEFLTYFQNEAQLDKSGLPSDRFFAERPEGSVSTLKIQRTQQEDSAVYLCASSLGVGQGNQPQHFGDGTRLSIL.

The chain has TRBV18 and TRBJ2-1; the D gene is possibly TRBD1 (5 bases). The germline V and J ends were trimmed by 3 bases and 5 bases, with 11 bases remaining between them. CDR1 is KGHSH and CDR2 is LQKENI in the germline V gene. The CDR3 sequence is 14 residues long. The CDR3 nucleotides read TGTGCCAGCTCACCCCTGCAGGGTGACAATGAGCAGTTCTTC. Amino acid sequence: CASSPLQGDNEQFF.

This clone was observed a few times. The chain is built from TRBV20-1 and TRBJ1-1; no firm D call. The V end lost 4 bases, the J end lost 1 base, and 4 bases lay between the germline ends. Germline lookup yields CDR1 DFQATT and CDR2 SNEGSKA (reference sequence). The CDR3 has 11 residues. The CDR3 loop reads CSANRNTEAFF. CDR3 nucleotides: TGCAGTGCTAACAGGAACACTGAAGCTTTCTTT.

The chain couples TRBV19 to TRBJ2-1; 8 bases are a match to TRBD1. CDR1 is LNHDA, CDR2 SQIVND, per germline (reference sequence). J lost 6 bases, V lost 0 bases, and 7 bases had no gene match. The CDR3 runs to 16 residues. The CDR3 bases are TGTGCCAGTAGTATAGATCAAGGGACAGGCGCCAATGAGCAGTTCTTC. Its protein product is CASSIDQGTGANEQFF.

The CDR3 here is CASSRGLAGGTGANVLTF. Here the CDR3 DNA reads TGTGCCAGCAGTAGGGGACTAGCGGGGGGCACTGGGGCCAACGTCCTGACTTTC. The rearrangement uses TRBV28 and TRBJ2-6; the match to TRBD2 covers 15 bases. V lost 5 bases, J lost 2 bases, and 4 bases stayed unmatched. The CDR3 extends over 18 amino acids. Germline CDR1 and CDR2: MDHEN and SYDVKM.

V is TRBV10-2 and J is TRBJ2-1, with D possibly being TRBD2 (5 bases). Germline assignment: CDR1 WSHSY and CDR2 SAAADI. V lost 8 bases to trimming and J lost 1 base, with 9 bases between them. The CDR3 runs 13 residues. In nucleotides, the CDR3 is TGCGCCAGCGGGGAGCCGTCCTACAATGAGCAGTTCTTC. Translation gives CASGEPSYNEQFF.